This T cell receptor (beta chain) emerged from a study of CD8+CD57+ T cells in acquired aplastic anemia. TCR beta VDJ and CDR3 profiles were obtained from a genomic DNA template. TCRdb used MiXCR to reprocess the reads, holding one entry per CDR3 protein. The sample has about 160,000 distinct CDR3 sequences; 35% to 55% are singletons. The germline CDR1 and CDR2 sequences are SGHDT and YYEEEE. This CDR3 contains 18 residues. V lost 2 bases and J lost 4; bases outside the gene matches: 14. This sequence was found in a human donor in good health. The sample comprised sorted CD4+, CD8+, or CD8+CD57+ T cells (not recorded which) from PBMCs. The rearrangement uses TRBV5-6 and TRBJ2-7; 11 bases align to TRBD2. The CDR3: CASSFETSGAPLSYEQYF. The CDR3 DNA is TGTGCCAGCAGCTTCGAGACTAGCGGGGCGCCTTTGAGTTACGAGCAGTACTTC.